Reported below is one TCR beta chain. The source of the sample is a study of cytomegalovirus exposure and HLA in healthy donors. PCR was performed using 60 Vbeta and 13 Jbeta primers. Profiled with immunoSEQ multiplex PCR; TCRdb holds only in-frame clones, not every one. This sample has approximately 180,000 clones, with under 85% found just once. Sequencing was carried out using PBMCs. The sequence was obtained from a young man in good health and CMV-seronegative.

For the CDR3, the DNA is TGCAGCGTTGAAGAGTGGCGGGGCACAGATACGCAGTATTTT. Translated: CSVEEWRGTDTQYF. The V gene is TRBV29-1, the J gene TRBJ2-3, with D maybe TRBD2 (5 bases). V was pared by 0 bases and J by 1 base, with 8 bases between. This CDR3 has 14 amino acids. Germline V gene sequence: CDR1 SQVTM, CDR2 ANQGSEA.